This TCR beta chain was recorded in a study of T cell repertoires in cytomegalovirus infection. Trimming left V 2 bases short and J 10 bases short, with 11 bases between. The germline gives CDR1 MNHNS, CDR2 SASEGT. The CDR3 is 12 amino acids. This clonotype was detected only a few times. Its target is unknown. TCRdb passed the reads through MiXCR, listing each CDR3 protein once. This sample has 680,000 or so distinct CDR3 sequences, with around a third found just once. Here the sequenced sample was cultured PBMCs, taken from culture after CMV antigen stimulation. The chain employs TRBV6-1 and TRBJ1-2; no firm D call. The clonotype was recovered from a human donor in good health (CMV status not recorded). Some clones in this sample may be carry-over from other donors' samples. CDR3 loop: CASSEYVGPYTF. The CDR3 coding sequence is TGTGCCAGCAGTGAATATGTTGGGCCCTACACCTTC.